The rows below give T cell receptor beta chains drawn from one sample of a study of T cells in Graves' hyperthyroidism and ophthalmopathy. One entry per CDR3 protein results from TCRdb running MiXCR on the multiplex PCR reads. Counted here are about 580,000 distinct CDR3 sequences, over 11% occurring once; the ten biggest clones make up more than 5%. What was sequenced was blood. These receptors were taken from a woman under 40 with Graves' hyperthyroidism that later progressed to Graves' ophthalmopathy. Each CDR3 is given with its conserved first and last residue. A D gene is named only where the DNA matches it firmly. Size tells how often a clone was seen (once, few, many) or the class of an expanded clone, and some rows leave it out.

length,V,D,size,J,CDR3,DNA
13,TRBV27,TRBD1,many,TRBJ1-4,CVSSTGVFEKLFF,TGTGTCAGCAGCACAGGGGTTTTTGAAAAACTGTTTTTT
16,TRBV12-3/TRBV12-4,.,.,TRBJ1-2,CASSQTSNPRRNGCTF,TGTGCCAGCAGTCAGACCTCGAACCCCAGGCGAAATGGCTGCACCTTC
13,TRBV27,.,once,TRBJ1-5,CASSRDPYQPQHF,TGTGCCAGCAGTAGGGACCCTTATCAGCCCCAGCATTTT
13,TRBV11-2,.,many,TRBJ2-3,CASSFYMSDTQYF,TGTGCCAGCAGCTTCTACATGAGCGATACGCAGTATTTT
18,TRBV18,TRBD2,few,TRBJ2-3,CASSPSSPGLADTDTQYF,TGTGCCAGCTCACCCTCATCCCCGGGACTAGCGGACACAGATACGCAGTATTTT
17,TRBV20-1,TRBD2,.,TRBJ2-1,CSARGVTSGSSYNEQFF,TGCAGTGCTAGGGGAGTGACTAGCGGGAGTTCCTACAATGAGCAGTTCTTC
15,TRBV27,TRBD2,few,TRBJ2-7,CASSFRLAGETEQYF,TGTGCCAGCAGTTTCCGACTAGCGGGAGAGACCGAGCAGTACTTC
15,TRBV11-2,TRBD1,many,TRBJ2-1,CASSRDSRGYNEQFF,TGTGCCAGCAGCCGGGACAGTCGGGGATACAATGAGCAGTTCTTC
17,TRBV6-2/TRBV6-3,TRBD2,.,TRBJ2-7,CASTVHGLAPSSYEQYF,TGTGCCAGCACTGTACACGGACTAGCGCCGAGCTCCTACGAGCAGTACTTC
15,TRBV19,.,many,TRBJ2-5,CASSPSEASWETQYF,TGTGCCAGTAGTCCATCCGAGGCGAGCTGGGAGACCCAGTACTTC
13,TRBV30,TRBD1,many,TRBJ2-4,CAWSGDRENIQYF,TGTGCCTGGAGTGGGGACAGGGAAAACATTCAGTACTTC
15,TRBV6-5,.,.,TRBJ2-3,CASSYQGSSTDTQYF,TGTGCCAGCAGTTACCAGGGATCGAGCACAGATACGCAGTATTTT
15,TRBV9,TRBD1,.,TRBJ2-7,CASSRAGTGIYEQYF,TGTGCCAGCAGCAGGGCCGGGACAGGGATCTACGAGCAGTACTTC
14,TRBV28,TRBD2,many,TRBJ2-7,CASRRLAGGGEQYF,TGTGCCAGCAGAAGACTAGCGGGAGGTGGGGAGCAGTACTTC
12,TRBV29-1,TRBD1,many,TRBJ2-1,CSGETGVDEQFF,TGCAGCGGTGAGACAGGGGTCGATGAGCAGTTCTTC
15,TRBV19,TRBD2,many,TRBJ2-1,CASSFGLAGGVGQFF,TGTGCCAGTAGTTTTGGACTAGCGGGAGGAGTGGGACAGTTCTTC
14,TRBV28,.,many,TRBJ2-7,CASTPGSSSYEQYF,TGTGCCAGCACTCCCGGCAGCAGCTCCTACGAGCAGTACTTC
14,TRBV19,.,.,TRBJ2-7,CASSVRALSYEQYF,TGTGCCAGTAGTGTCCGGGCCCTGAGCTACGAGCAGTACTTC
16,TRBV24-1,.,many,TRBJ2-2,CATSDLRPANTGELFF,TGTGCCACCAGTGATTTGAGACCAGCGAACACCGGGGAGCTGTTTTTT
15,TRBV19,TRBD1,.,TRBJ2-7,CASSIEEGATYEQYF,TGTGCCAGTAGTATAGAAGAGGGGGCCACCTACGAGCAGTACTTC
13,TRBV11-3,.,many,TRBJ2-5,CASSQWTAETQYF,TGTGCCAGCAGCCAGTGGACAGCAGAGACCCAGTACTTC
15,TRBV20-1,TRBD2,many,TRBJ2-5,CSARVPGGSWETQYF,TGCAGTGCTAGAGTTCCGGGGGGTAGCTGGGAGACCCAGTACTTC
14,TRBV11-2,TRBD1,many,TRBJ1-2,CASSPGQAGYGYTF,TGTGCCAGCAGCCCGGGACAGGCCGGCTATGGCTACACCTTC
11,TRBV20-1,.,few,TRBJ1-2,CSARLGGTYTF,TGCAGTGCTAGACTGGGGGGAACGTACACCTTC
14,TRBV6-1,TRBD1,many,TRBJ2-1,CASTRDSDYNEQFF,TGTGCCAGTACCCGGGACAGTGATTACAATGAGCAGTTCTTC
15,TRBV11-2,.,many,TRBJ1-4,CASSSGGSPYEKLFF,TGTGCCAGCAGCTCTGGGGGGTCCCCGTACGAAAAACTGTTTTTT
14,TRBV12-5,.,few,TRBJ1-1,CASGLVPANTEAFF,TGTGCTAGTGGTTTGGTACCCGCGAACACTGAAGCTTTCTTT
17,TRBV18,.,few,TRBJ1-1,CASSPQRLAGENTEAFF,TGTGCCAGCTCACCCCAACGACTGGCAGGCGAGAACACTGAAGCTTTCTTT
16,TRBV28,TRBD1,many,TRBJ1-5,CASIFRGHYSNQPQHF,TGTGCCAGCATCTTTAGGGGGCACTATAGCAATCAGCCCCAGCATTTT
15,TRBV12-3/TRBV12-4,.,many,TRBJ1-2,CASTHEGRANYGYTF,TGTGCCAGCACCCATGAGGGCCGGGCTAACTATGGCTACACCTTC
15,TRBV18,.,many,TRBJ1-2,CASSPPYGANYGYTF,TGTGCCAGCTCACCACCCTATGGAGCTAACTATGGCTACACCTTC
19,TRBV11-2,TRBD2,many,TRBJ2-1,CASSPGLAATSSSYNEQFF,TGTGCCAGCAGCCCCGGACTAGCGGCCACTTCTTCCTCCTACAATGAGCAGTTCTTC
13,TRBV6-1,.,few,TRBJ1-1,CATGRGANTEAFF,TGTGCCACAGGGCGGGGGGCGAACACTGAAGCTTTCTTT
15,TRBV28,TRBD1,.,TRBJ1-2,CASSLGGQGDRGYTF,TGTGCCAGCAGTTTAGGGGGACAGGGAGATCGCGGCTACACCTTC
14,TRBV10-3,TRBD2,many,TRBJ2-3,CAITSGRMTDTQYF,TGTGCCATCACAAGCGGGAGGATGACAGATACGCAGTATTTT
14,TRBV3-1,.,few,TRBJ1-5,CASSQEGPHQPQHF,TGTGCCAGCAGCCAAGAGGGTCCTCATCAGCCCCAGCATTTT